Listed here are 20 T cell receptor beta chains from one sample, sequenced in a study of CD8+ T cells in alopecia areata. Treatment in this sample: oral pan-JAK inhibitor, 5-10 mg twice daily. RNA, once extracted, was reverse transcribed into cDNA for use as the sequencing template. Profiling relied on immunoSEQ multiplex PCR, and the TCRdb table lists in-frame clones only, not all of them. The profile shows about 220,000 clones, about three fifths of them singletons. The sample in question was CD4+ T cells sorted from blood, obtained at week 4, from a patient treated with tofacitinib. These receptors originate from a human donor with alopecia areata.

The V call is TRBV30, the J call TRBJ2-3; D is perhaps TRBD1 (7 bases). The CDR3 has 15 amino acids. V shed 3 bases and J shed 6 bases, with 19 bases lying between them. CDR1 and CDR2 from the germline V gene are GTSNPN and SVGIG (reference sequence). The DNA for the CDR3 is TGTGCCTGGAGGGAGGGGGCTACCGGGGCGGATACGCAGTATTTT. Translated, it gives CAWREGATGADTQYF.

This clone was observed once. The gene calls are TRBV29-1 and TRBJ1-5; 8 bases are shared with TRBD1. This CDR3 has 14 residues. V dropped 4 bases and J dropped 3; count of bases not matched to a gene: 5. CDR1 SQVTM and CDR2 ANQGSEA come from the germline V gene. CDR3 sequence (DNA): TGCAGCGTTGGGGCAGGGGGCCCCAATCAGCCCCAGCATTTT. The encoded protein is CSVGAGGPNQPQHF.

Here the CDR3 reads CASSLEGRGNQPQHF. The CDR3 region has the DNA TGCGCCAGCAGCTTGGAGGGCAGGGGCAATCAGCCCCAGCATTTT. The chain joins TRBV5-1 to TRBJ1-5; tentatively, D is TRBD1 (5 bases). The germline gives CDR1 SGHRS, CDR2 YFSETQ. V gave up 0 bases and J gave up 2 bases, with 9 bases separating them. The CDR3 covers 15 residues.

The V and J genes are TRBV7-3 and TRBJ2-3, with D possibly being TRBD2 (6 bases). This CDR3 spans 13 amino acids. The V gene's germline CDR1 is SGHTA and CDR2 FQGTGA. Deletions cut 5 bases from V and 5 bases from J, with 11 bases between. In nucleotides, the CDR3 is TGTGCCAGCAGCAAGATGGGGGGAGATACGCAGTATTTT. Its protein product is CASSKMGGDTQYF. The whole variable domain, remainder taken from reference TRBV7-3 and TRBJ2-3, is GAGVSQTPSNKVTEKGKYVELRCDPISGHTALYWYRQSLGQGPEFLIYFQGTGAADDSGLPNDRFFAVRPEGSVSTLKIQRTERGDSAVYLCASSKMGGDTQYFGPGTRLTVL.

This CDR3 is CASSLQTGGTSNEQFF. In DNA, the CDR3 is TGCGCCAGCAGCTTACAGACAGGGGGCACTAGTAATGAGCAGTTCTTC. This rearrangement joins TRBV5-1 to TRBJ2-1; 10 bases map to TRBD1. The junction had 9 bases not matched to a gene; V was cut back by 2 bases and J by 7 bases. The V gene's germline CDR1 is SGHRS and CDR2 YFSETQ. This CDR3 spans 16 amino acids.

The chain recombines TRBV29-1 with TRBJ1-2; possible D gene TRBD1, 6 bases. Trimming removed 6 bases at V and 5 bases at J, with 13 bases between. This CDR3 contains 12 residues. Germline V gene sequence: CDR1 SQVTM, CDR2 ANQGSEA. The CDR3: CSVGGGGYGYTF. In nucleotides, the CDR3 is TGCAGCGTCGGAGGGGGAGGTTATGGCTACACCTTC.

This clone was found a few times. The chain recombines TRBV10-3 with TRBJ2-7; maybe TRBD1 (6 bases). Trimming cost V 4 bases and J 6 bases, with 10 bases left between them. CDR3 length equals 12 residues. In germline, CDR1 is ENHRY, CDR2 SYGVKD. The CDR3 sequence: CAISVGGGEQYF. The CDR3 DNA sequence: TGTGCCATCAGTGTTGGGGGCGGCGAGCAGTACTTC.

The rearrangement links TRBV25-1 to TRBJ1-6; D is unresolved. CDR3 size: 15 residues. Germline V lookup: CDR1 MGHDK, CDR2 SYGVNS. V was trimmed by 2 bases and J by 8 bases, leaving 13 bases between them. The CDR3 loop is CASSERIRQHSPLHF. CDR3 DNA: TGTGCCAGCAGTGAAAGGATCAGGCAACATTCACCCCTCCACTTT.

The gene calls are TRBV30 and TRBJ1-5; 11 bases fit TRBD1. With V trimmed by 2 bases and J by 3 bases, 3 bases remained unmatched. CDR1 GTSNPN and CDR2 SVGIG come from the germline V gene (reference sequence). There are 15 residues in the CDR3. CDR3 region: CAWSRTGGFNQPQHF. Here the CDR3 DNA reads TGTGCCTGGAGTCGGACAGGGGGCTTCAATCAGCCCCAGCATTTT. The full variable domain, its missing parts supplied by reference TRBV30 and TRBJ1-5, is SQTIHQWPATLVQPVGSPLSLECTVEGTSNPNLYWYRQAAGRGLQLLFYSVGIGQISSEVPQNLSASRPQDRQFILSSKKLLLSDSGFYLCAWSRTGGFNQPQHFGDGTRLSIL.

This clone was counted many times. DNA of the CDR3: TGCAGCGTTGAGGGGCTTGGTCTAGCGGTGGGGGAGCAGTACTTC. Its translation is CSVEGLGLAVGEQYF. V gene TRBV29-1 combines with J gene TRBJ2-7; TRBD2 matches 7 bases. Germline CDR1 is SQVTM and CDR2 is ANQGSEA. V shed 3 bases, J shed 7 bases, and the junction held 15 bases outside the gene matches. The CDR3 totals 15 residues.

V usage is TRBV7-2 and J usage is TRBJ2-6; D is unresolved. V gave up 9 bases and J gave up 2 bases, with 8 bases separating them. Germline V lookup: CDR1 SGHTA, CDR2 FQGNSA. CDR3 length: 13 residues. The CDR3 nucleotides read TGTGCCAGTGAAGTAGCTGGGGCCAACGTCCTGACTTTC. Translated: CASEVAGANVLTF.

V is TRBV27 and J is TRBJ2-6; D gene ambiguous. The length of the CDR3 is 15 residues. With 5 bases removed from V and 0 bases from J, the gap between germline ends came to 8 bases. The germline V gene has CDR1 MNHEY and CDR2 SMNVEV (reference sequence). The DNA of the CDR3 is TGTGCCAGCAGTCCCCTGTACTCTGGGGCCAACGTCCTGACTTTC. Translation: CASSPLYSGANVLTF.

The chain uses TRBV7-2 and TRBJ1-6, with 7 bases that match TRBD1. V was pared by 5 bases and J by 5 bases, with 9 bases of the junction left unmatched. The length of the CDR3 is 16 residues. In germline, CDR1 is SGHTA, CDR2 FQGNSA. The chain's CDR3 is CASSTQGGINNSPLHF. DNA for the CDR3: TGTGCCAGCAGCACCCAGGGGGGGATCAATAATTCACCCCTCCACTTT.

The sample holds one count of this clone. The chain joins TRBV5-6 to TRBJ2-7; weak D call: TRBD2 (6 bases). Germline V lookup: CDR1 SGHDT, CDR2 YYEEEE. The CDR3 is 13 amino acids. V lost 1 base to trimming and J lost 5 bases, with 10 bases between them. The CDR3 loop reads CASSLWGDHEQYF. CDR3 in DNA: TGTGCCAGCAGCTTGTGGGGGGACCACGAGCAGTACTTC.

The chain has TRBV6-5 and TRBJ2-2; D is perhaps TRBD1 (6 bases). V was pared by 6 bases and J by 4 bases, with 15 bases between. CDR1 MNHEY and CDR2 SVGAGI come from the germline V gene. The length of the CDR3 is 15 residues. The CDR3 DNA is TGTGCCAGCAGCCGACCCCGGACAGTCACCGGGGAGCTGTTTTTT. Amino acids: CASSRPRTVTGELFF.

There are a few counts of this clone. The chain joins TRBV7-9 to TRBJ2-7; tentatively, D is TRBD1 (6 bases). The germline V gene encodes CDR1 SEHNR and CDR2 FQNEAQ (reference sequence). The CDR3 runs 14 residues. V shed 4 bases and J shed 1 base, with 11 bases lying between them. CDR3 protein: CASSSRGWSYEQYF. The CDR3 DNA sequence: TGTGCCAGCAGCTCGAGGGGGTGGTCCTACGAGCAGTACTTC.

The table lists this clone with a few counts. V is TRBV7-2 and J is TRBJ2-1; D may be TRBD1 or TRBD2 (6 bases each). This CDR3 comprises 15 residues. V was trimmed by 0 bases and J by 7 bases, leaving 13 bases between them. CDR1 and CDR2 (germline): SGHTA, FQGNSA. The CDR3 region is CASSLAGGRGNEQFF. The CDR3 DNA reads as TGTGCCAGCAGCTTAGCGGGGGGCCGTGGGAATGAGCAGTTCTTC.

V and J are TRBV27 and TRBJ1-6; tentatively, D is TRBD1 (6 bases). V lost 4 bases to trimming and J lost 3 bases, with 7 bases between them. The CDR3 has 14 residues. Germline V CDR1 and CDR2: MNHEY, SMNVEV (reference sequence). In DNA form, the CDR3 reads TGTGCCAGCAGTTCGGACAGCTATAATTCACCCCTCCACTTT. Encoded protein: CASSSDSYNSPLHF.

V and J are TRBV6-6 and TRBJ2-3; 10 bases agree with TRBD2. Germline CDR1 is MNHNY and CDR2 is SVGAGI (reference sequence). The CDR3 has 16 residues. The V segment lost 5 bases and the J segment 2 bases; nucleotides outside the gene matches: 7. DNA for the CDR3: TGTGCCAGCAGTCGAGGACTAGCGGAATTCACAGATACGCAGTATTTT. Its translation is CASSRGLAEFTDTQYF.

The genes are TRBV2 and TRBJ1-2; D is undetermined. Germline CDR1 SNHLY, CDR2 FYNNEI. The CDR3 runs 13 residues. The V end lost 1 base, the J end lost 6 bases, and 9 bases lay between the germline ends. CDR3: CASSEDQNNGYTF. The CDR3, as DNA: TGTGCCAGCAGTGAAGATCAGAACAATGGCTACACCTTC.